This entry lists 21 T cell receptor beta chains sequenced from one sample in a study of regulatory T cells in long-lasting Graves disease. Documented time point: newly diagnosed GD, antithyroid drugs for less than 3 months. Researchers made the TCR library from RNA that was extracted from PBMCs. Construction of TCR beta libraries relied on iRepertoire HTBI primers and on Arm-PCR targeting CDR3 regions. Via MiXCR, TCRdb re-called the multiplex PCR reads, giving one row per CDR3 protein. This table holds about 360,000 distinct CDR3 sequences, around 15% found once. These data were also reused for a study on T cells in Graves' hyperthyroidism and ophthalmopathy.

The sample here was peripheral blood mononuclear cells (PBMCs), taken at new diagnosis, from a patient treated with antithyroid drugs. These receptors all stem from a woman between 18 and 30 years old with Graves disease.

This clonotype was counted only a few times. The chain couples TRBV28 to TRBJ2-7, with 11 bases aligning to TRBD1. V lost 10 bases to trimming and J lost 5 bases; unmatched junction nucleotides: 10. This CDR3 region has 14 residues. Germline lookup yields CDR1 MDHEN and CDR2 SYDVKM. CDR3 nucleotide sequence: TGTGCCACCGGGACAGGGGGAATCAGGAACGAGCAGTACTTC. This sequence encodes CATGTGGIRNEQYF.

This clonotype was picked up many times. This sequence joins TRBV7-3 and TRBJ2-2; TRBD2 might be the D (6 bases). V was trimmed by 4 bases and J by 2 bases, leaving 14 bases between them. The CDR3 runs to 16 residues. Germline V gene data show CDR1 as SGHTA and CDR2 as FQGTGA. For the CDR3, the DNA is TGTGCCAGCAGCTCCAAACCGGGACTCAACACCGGGGAGCTGTTTTTT. Amino acids: CASSSKPGLNTGELFF.

V and J are TRBV6-1 and TRBJ1-5; maybe TRBD1 (5 bases). This CDR3 is 14 amino acids long. CDR1 MNHNS and CDR2 SASEGT come from the germline V gene. V was clipped by 4 bases and J by 6 bases, with 13 bases between them. CDR3 sequence reads: CASSGLDGGQPQHF. DNA of the CDR3: TGTGCCAGCAGTGGACTGGACGGGGGTCAGCCCCAGCATTTT.

The chain has TRBV5-6 and TRBJ2-4; D possibly corresponds to TRBD1 (5 bases). CDR1 and CDR2 (germline): SGHDT, YYEEEE. Trimming pared 0 bases from V and 9 bases from J, leaving 16 bases between. The CDR3 is 15 residues long. CDR3 nucleotide sequence: TGTGCCAGCAGCTTGGGGGCAGGGTCGGTTGGCATTCAGTACTTC. Its translation is CASSLGAGSVGIQYF.

This clonotype was found a few times. The CDR3 bases are TGCAGCGTTGAACTTAGCTATGAGCAGTTCTTC. Protein: CSVELSYEQFF. The chain links TRBV29-1 to TRBJ2-1, with D unclear. The CDR3 is made up of 11 amino acids. Germline V gene sequence: CDR1 SQVTM, CDR2 ANQGSEA. V lost 2 bases, J lost 8 bases, and 7 bases lay in between.

J is TRBJ2-1 and V is TRBV7-9; tentatively, D is TRBD2 (6 bases). Trimming removed 1 base from V and 1 base from J, with 11 bases in between. The CDR3 is made up of 16 amino acids. Germline V gene lookup returns CDR1 SEHNR and CDR2 FQNEAQ (reference sequence). The CDR3 coding sequence is TGTGCCAGCAGCTTAGAGGGTAGCGGTTCCTACAATGAGCAGTTCTTC. This translates into CASSLEGSGSYNEQFF. Supplemented by reference TRBV7-9 and TRBJ2-1, the full variable domain reads DTGVSQNPRHKITKRGQNVTFRCDPISEHNRLYWYRQTLGQGPEFLTYFQNEAQLEKSRLLSDRFSAERPKGSFSTLEIQRTEQGDSAMYLCASSLEGSGSYNEQFFGPGTRLTVL.

The CDR3 DNA sequence: TGTGCCAGCAGCGTAGACGGGGGGGCGTTACAGTTCTTC. Translating it yields CASSVDGGALQFF. This rearrangement joins TRBV9 to TRBJ2-1; 8 nucleotides agree with TRBD2. Unmatched junction bases numbered 6, after V lost 0 bases and J lost 13 bases. Germline loops: CDR1 SGDLS, CDR2 YYNGEE. This CDR3 has 13 residues.

This clonotype was seen ten or more times. The chain links TRBV28 to TRBJ2-1; D perhaps matches TRBD2 (5 bases). V dropped 7 bases and J dropped 8 bases, with 12 bases sitting between them. Germline-derived CDR1 and CDR2 are MDHEN and SYDVKM. This CDR3 has 12 amino acids. The CDR3 sequence: CASNILRDEQFF. The CDR3 bases are TGTGCCAGCAACATCCTGCGGGATGAGCAGTTCTTC. Full variable domain (missing parts from reference TRBV28 and TRBJ2-1): DVKVTQSSRYLVKRTGEKVFLECVQDMDHENMFWYRQDPGLGLRLIYFSYDVKMKEKGDIPEGYSVSREKKERFSLILESASTNQTSMYLCASNILRDEQFFGPGTRLTVL.

This clonotype was seen a handful of times. The gene calls are TRBV7-9 and TRBJ2-5; 7 nucleotides line up with TRBD2. After removal of 4 bases from V and 3 bases from J, the junction contained 2 bases not matched to a gene. CDR1 SEHNR and CDR2 FQNEAQ come from the germline V gene (reference sequence). This CDR3 has 13 residues. CDR3 DNA: TGTGCCAGCAGCTCACGGGGGGAAGAGACCCAGTACTTC. Translated: CASSSRGEETQYF. Filled out from reference TRBV7-9 and TRBJ2-5, the complete variable domain reads DTGVSQNPRHKITKRGQNVTFRCDPISEHNRLYWYRQTLGQGPEFLTYFQNEAQLEKSRLLSDRFSAERPKGSFSTLEIQRTEQGDSAMYLCASSSRGEETQYFGPGTRLLVL.

This clonotype was observed a handful of times. This rearrangement joins TRBV30 to TRBJ1-6; 9 bases agree with TRBD1. The V and J ends lost 0 bases and 7 bases, in that order; junction bases with no gene match: 4. The CDR3 contains 15 residues. The germline V gene has CDR1 GTSNPN and CDR2 SVGIG (reference sequence). The CDR3 loop is CAWSVGDRGNSPLHF. CDR3 bases: TGTGCCTGGAGTGTTGGAGACAGGGGGAATTCACCCCTCCACTTT.

As to this clonotype: One end of the junction fails to match germline, which may point to a read error. V is TRBV5-4 and J is TRBJ2-3, with 9 bases identical to TRBD2. This CDR3 contains 16 residues. Germline V gene sequence: CDR1 SGHNT, CDR2 YYREEE (reference sequence). The CDR3 nucleotides are TGTGCCAGCAGCTTAAGAACCCGCCGGACTAGCGTCCCCGAGCGGTTT. This codes for CASSLRTRRTSVPERF. Together with reference TRBV5-4 and TRBJ2-3, the CDR3 gives the full variable domain: ETGVTQSPTHLIKTRGQQVTLRCSSQSGHNTVSWYQQALGQGPQFIFQYYREEENGRGNFPPRFSGLQFPNYSSELNVNALELDDSALYLCASSLRTRRTSVPERFGPGTRLTVL.

Many counts were recorded for this clonotype. The chain carries TRBV18 and TRBJ1-2; the match to TRBD1 covers 10 bases. Germline V lookup: CDR1 KGHSH, CDR2 LQKENI. The CDR3 runs 17 residues. The J segment lost 4 bases and the V segment lost 0 bases, leaving 8 bases of the junction unmatched. CDR3 in DNA: TGTGCCAGCTCACCACCGGAGACAGGGGGCATGGGCTATGGCTACACCTTC. This encodes CASSPPETGGMGYGYTF.

The J gene is TRBJ1-3, the V gene TRBV6-1, with TRBD1 as a possible D gene (6 bases). V was trimmed by 7 bases and J by 4 bases, leaving 11 bases between them. Germline V gene lookup returns CDR1 MNHNS and CDR2 SASEGT. The CDR3 spans 13 residues. The CDR3 bases are TGTGCCAGCACCGGGGACACCGGAAACACCATATATTTT. Encoded protein: CASTGDTGNTIYF.

This clonotype was seen a single time. The rearrangement joins TRBV7-9 to TRBJ2-7; 10 nucleotides align to TRBD1. Germline V CDR1 and CDR2: SEHNR, FQNEAQ (reference sequence). The CDR3 spans 14 residues. J was trimmed by 4 bases and V by 5 bases; bases with no gene match: 5. DNA of the CDR3: TGTGCCAGCAGCCTCGACAGGGGGCGATACGAGCAGTACTTC. It translates to CASSLDRGRYEQYF.

Ten or more counts support this clonotype. The chain links TRBV12-3 or TRBV12-4 to TRBJ1-5; the match to TRBD1 covers 7 bases. The CDR3 loop spans 14 amino acids. J was trimmed by 4 bases and V by 6 bases; bases with no gene match: 6. CDR3 sequence (DNA): TGTGCCAGCAGCAAAACACAGGGGAATCAGCCCCAGCATTTT. Translated: CASSKTQGNQPQHF.

This clonotype has at least ten counts. The genes are TRBV2 and TRBJ2-7; 9 positions agree with TRBD2. Germline V gene data show CDR1 as SNHLY and CDR2 as FYNNEI. CDR3 length: 11 amino acids. V lost 8 bases, J lost 6 bases, and 2 bases stayed unmatched. CDR3 amino acids: CASGTSREQYF. CDR3 in DNA: TGTGCCAGCGGGACTAGCCGCGAGCAGTACTTC.

This sequence joins TRBV9 and TRBJ1-6; 11 nucleotides agree with TRBD1. Germline V gene lookup returns CDR1 SGDLS and CDR2 YYNGEE. Unmatched junction bases numbered 3, after V lost 0 bases and J lost 10 bases. CDR3 length: 15 amino acids. For the CDR3, the DNA is TGTGCCAGCAGCGTAGTGGGGACAGGGGGATCACCCCTCCACTTT. It translates to CASSVVGTGGSPLHF.

This clonotype turned up a few times. For the CDR3, the DNA is TGTGCCAGCAGTTACGTCGGGGGGACCTACGAGCAGTACTTC. Its protein product is CASSYVGGTYEQYF. V and J are TRBV6-5 and TRBJ2-7, with TRBD2 identical over 7 bases. The V and J ends lost 2 bases and 2 bases, in that order; junction bases with no gene match: 3. The CDR3 runs to 14 residues. The germline V gene has CDR1 MNHEY and CDR2 SVGAGI.

This clonotype was counted many times. This chain uses TRBV11-3 with TRBJ2-3; the D gene could be TRBD1 or TRBD2 (5 bases each). V lost 3 bases and J lost 2, with 12 bases in between. The CDR3 is 15 amino acids. Germline V gene data show CDR1 as SGHNT and CDR2 as YENEEA. CDR3 nucleotide sequence: TGTGCCAGCAGCTTTGGGACCGGCCACACAGATACGCAGTATTTT. As protein: CASSFGTGHTDTQYF.

This clonotype was seen a handful of times. This chain links TRBV10-3 with TRBJ1-2, with TRBD1 as a possible D gene (6 bases). Per the germline V gene, CDR1 is ENHRY and CDR2 is SYGVKD. With 4 bases removed from V and 4 bases from J, the gap between germline ends came to 16 bases. This CDR3 is 15 amino acids long. The CDR3 sequence: CAISGQGLVIYGYTF. The CDR3 DNA reads TGTGCCATCAGTGGTCAGGGGCTAGTAATCTATGGCTACACCTTC.

The V call is TRBV3-1, the J call TRBJ1-1, with a weak D call TRBD1 (5 bases). The CDR3 sequence is 15 residues long. CDR1 is LGHDT, CDR2 YNNKEL, per germline (reference sequence). The ends were cut back, 0 bases at V and 4 bases at J, with 12 bases in the middle. The CDR3 loop reads CASSQEVGGGTEAFF. As DNA, the CDR3 is TGTGCCAGCAGCCAAGAGGTTGGGGGGGGCACTGAAGCTTTCTTT.